The source of this T cell receptor beta chain is a study of T-cell reconstitution after alpha-beta-depleted transplantation in children. Study-wide findings and caveats: The origin of high day-60 TCRbeta diversity in some patients lay in surviving recipient T cells and thymic progenitors. Roughly two months post-transplant, alpha-beta T cells reportedly originated from several hundred graft clones that had expanded. T-cell counts and diversity at one year following transplant were attributed mainly to newly produced T cells.

With regard to this clonotype: No antigen is known for it.

Preparing the TCRbeta library involved the use of unique molecular identifiers. One entry per CDR3 protein results from TCRdb running MiXCR on the PCR reads. The sample consists of 98,000 or so distinct CDR3 sequences, about a quarter of them appearing once. The V gene's germline CDR1 is MDHEN and CDR2 SYDVKM. This CDR3 has 17 residues. V dropped 6 bases and J dropped 0 bases, with 18 bases sitting between them. The chain links TRBV28 to TRBJ2-1; D possibly uses TRBD1 or TRBD2 (7 bases each). The sample consisted of PBMCs, taken before TCRalphabeta/CD19-depleted stem cell transplant. The TCR originated in a boy aged 2 to 10 with acute lymphoblastic leukemia, due to receive a stem cell transplant. CDR3 bases: TGTGCCAGCAGGGGAGGGGGCGGGCCAAGCTCCTACAATGAGCAGTTCTTC. This sequence encodes CASRGGGGPSSYNEQFF.